These 2 T cell receptor beta chains were all obtained from the same sample, sequenced in a study of blood T cells in healthy people across ages (dated by TCRdb to the mid-2010s). Library construction relied on 5' RACE. Sequencing took place on an Illumina HiSeq 2500. A second PCR of about 7 to 12 cycles was run with a J-beta primer mix and a sample-barcoded 5' primer. TCRdb took the public reads, trimmed them with fastp at Q25, ran MiXCR for clone calling and kept in-frame beta chains. Identical CDR3 proteins give one entry, which carries the most common genes and DNA. Present in this sample are about 780,000 distinct CDR3 sequences, roughly 25% of which were seen just once. In total, the top ten clones hold under 3% of the sample. The data also belong to a second study, concerning T cells of mothers and their children.

Input material: blood. Receptor source: a boy between 10 and 17 years old in good health.

The gene calls are TRBV14 and TRBJ2-1, with 11 nucleotides matching TRBD1. The J segment lost 3 bases and the V segment lost 2 bases, leaving 3 bases of the junction unmatched. In germline, CDR1 is SGHDN, CDR2 FVKESK. CDR3 size: 16 residues. CDR3 nucleotides: TGTGCCAGCAGCCAACCTGGGACAGGGGGCTACAATGAGCAGTTCTTC. Amino acid sequence: CASSQPGTGGYNEQFF.

The rearrangement joins TRBV5-1 to TRBJ2-2, with TRBD1 matching 8 bases. V shed 4 bases and J 7 bases; nucleotides not matched to a gene: 6. The CDR3 is made up of 14 amino acids. The V gene's germline CDR1 is SGHRS and CDR2 YFSETQ. CDR3 sequence reads: CASSRDRFNGELFF. The CDR3 nucleotides are TGCGCCAGCAGCCGGGACAGGTTTAACGGGGAGCTGTTTTTT. Using reference TRBV5-1 and TRBJ2-2 for the parts outside the CDR3, the full variable domain is KAGVTQTPRYLIKTRGQQVTLSCSPISGHRSVSWYQQTPGQGLQFLFEYFSETQRNKGNFPGRFSGRQFSNSRSEMNVSTLELGDSALYLCASSRDRFNGELFFGEGSRLTVL.